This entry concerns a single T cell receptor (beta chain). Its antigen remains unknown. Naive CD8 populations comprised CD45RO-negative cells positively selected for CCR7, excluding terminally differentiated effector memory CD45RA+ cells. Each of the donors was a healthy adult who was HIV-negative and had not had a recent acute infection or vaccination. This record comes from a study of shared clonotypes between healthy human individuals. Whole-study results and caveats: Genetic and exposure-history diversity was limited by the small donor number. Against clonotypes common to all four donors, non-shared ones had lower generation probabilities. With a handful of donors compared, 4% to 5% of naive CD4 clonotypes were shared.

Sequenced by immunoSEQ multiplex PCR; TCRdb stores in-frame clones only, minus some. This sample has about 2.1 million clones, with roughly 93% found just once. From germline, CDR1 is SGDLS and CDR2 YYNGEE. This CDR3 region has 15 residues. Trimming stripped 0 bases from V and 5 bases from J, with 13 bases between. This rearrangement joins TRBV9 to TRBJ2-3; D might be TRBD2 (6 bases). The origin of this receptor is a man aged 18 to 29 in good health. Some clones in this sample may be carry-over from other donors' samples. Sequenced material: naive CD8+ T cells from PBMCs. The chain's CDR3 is CASSVAGVVEDTQYF. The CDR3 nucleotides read TGTGCCAGCAGCGTAGCGGGAGTAGTCGAAGATACGCAGTATTTT.